The T cell receptor beta chain under discussion was sequenced for a study of blood T cell repertoires in COVID-19. Profiling relied on immunoSEQ multiplex PCR, and the TCRdb table lists in-frame clones only, not all of them. The table includes around 300,000 clones, around 90% detected once. The V gene end was trimmed by 8 bases and the J gene end by 5 bases; junction bases not matched to a gene: 13. CDR1 ENHRY and CDR2 SYGVKD come from the germline V gene. The CDR3 has 16 residues. Sequences were obtained from peripheral blood. The chain is built from TRBV10-3 and TRBJ2-1, with TRBD1 matching 9 bases. The sequence was collected from a woman aged 25 to 39 with COVID-19, enrolled during active disease. The CDR3 nucleotides are TGTGCCATCGGGGGAGTTGGGACAGGGTGGCACAATGAGCAGTTCTTC. This translates into CAIGGVGTGWHNEQFF.